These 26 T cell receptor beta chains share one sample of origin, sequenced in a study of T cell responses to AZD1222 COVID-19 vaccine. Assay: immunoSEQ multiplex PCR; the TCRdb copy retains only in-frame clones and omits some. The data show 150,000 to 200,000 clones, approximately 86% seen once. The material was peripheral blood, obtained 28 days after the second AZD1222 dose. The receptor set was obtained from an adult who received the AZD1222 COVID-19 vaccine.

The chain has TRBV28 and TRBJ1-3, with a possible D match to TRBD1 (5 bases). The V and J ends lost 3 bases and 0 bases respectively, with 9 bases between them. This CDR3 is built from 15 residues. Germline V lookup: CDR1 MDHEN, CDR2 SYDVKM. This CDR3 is CASSFRGYSGNTIYF. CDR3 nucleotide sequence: TGTGCCAGCAGTTTTCGGGGCTACTCTGGAAACACCATATATTTT.

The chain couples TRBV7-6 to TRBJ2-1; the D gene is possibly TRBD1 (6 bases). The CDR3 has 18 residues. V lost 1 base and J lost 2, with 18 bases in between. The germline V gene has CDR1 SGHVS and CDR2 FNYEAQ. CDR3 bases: TGTGCCAGCAGCTTAGAGGTGGGGGCAGGTTACACCTACAATGAGCAGTTCTTC. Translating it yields CASSLEVGAGYTYNEQFF.

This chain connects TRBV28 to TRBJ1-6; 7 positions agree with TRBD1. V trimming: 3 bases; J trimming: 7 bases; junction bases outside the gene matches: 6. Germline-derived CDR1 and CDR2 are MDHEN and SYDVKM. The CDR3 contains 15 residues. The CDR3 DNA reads TGTGCCAGCAGTTTGGGAGACAGGGCAAATTCACCCCTCCACTTT. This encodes CASSLGDRANSPLHF.

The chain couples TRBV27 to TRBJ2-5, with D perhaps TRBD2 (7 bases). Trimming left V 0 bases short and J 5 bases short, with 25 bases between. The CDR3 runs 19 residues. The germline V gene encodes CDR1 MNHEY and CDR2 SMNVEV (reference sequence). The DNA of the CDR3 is TGTGCCAGCAGTTTATCCCTCCCGTTGCACGCCGGGGGGCGGGAGACCCAGTACTTC. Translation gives CASSLSLPLHAGGRETQYF.

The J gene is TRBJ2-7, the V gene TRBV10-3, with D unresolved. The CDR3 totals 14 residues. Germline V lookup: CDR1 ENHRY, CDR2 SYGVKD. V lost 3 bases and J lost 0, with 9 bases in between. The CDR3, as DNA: TGTGCCATCAGTGACGGTCTTAGCTCCTACGAGCAGTACTTC. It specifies CAISDGLSSYEQYF.

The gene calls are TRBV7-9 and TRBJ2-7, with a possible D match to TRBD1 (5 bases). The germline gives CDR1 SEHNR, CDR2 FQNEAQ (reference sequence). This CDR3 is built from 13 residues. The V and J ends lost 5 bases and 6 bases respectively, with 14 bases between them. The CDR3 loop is CASSLNRRGEQYF. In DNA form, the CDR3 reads TGTGCCAGCAGCCTAAACCGTAGGGGCGAGCAGTACTTC.

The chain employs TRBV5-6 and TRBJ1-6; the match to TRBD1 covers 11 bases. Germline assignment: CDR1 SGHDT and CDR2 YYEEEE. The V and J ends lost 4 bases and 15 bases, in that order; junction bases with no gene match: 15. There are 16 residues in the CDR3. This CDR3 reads CASSGGMGQGEMSLHF. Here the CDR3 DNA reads TGTGCCAGCAGCGGCGGGATGGGACAGGGGGAAATGAGCCTCCACTTT.

The CDR3 nucleotides are TGTGCCAGCAGTCAGGACGGCACAGATACGCAGTATTTT. This sequence encodes CASSQDGTDTQYF. The V and J genes are TRBV2 and TRBJ2-3, with unresolved D. Trimming pared 5 bases from V and 1 base from J, leaving 7 bases between. Per germline, CDR1 SNHLY and CDR2 FYNNEI. This CDR3 region has 13 residues.

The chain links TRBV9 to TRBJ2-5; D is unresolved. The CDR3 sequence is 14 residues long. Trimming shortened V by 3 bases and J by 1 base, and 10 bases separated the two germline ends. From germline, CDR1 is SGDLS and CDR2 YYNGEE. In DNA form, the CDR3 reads TGTGCCAGCAGCGCCGGTAATCCCCAAGAGACCCAGTACTTC. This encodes CASSAGNPQETQYF. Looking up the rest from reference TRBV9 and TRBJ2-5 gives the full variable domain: DSGVTQTPKHLITATGQRVTLRCSPRSGDLSVYWYQQSLDQGLQFLIQYYNGEERAKGNILERFSAQQFPDLHSELNLSSLELGDSALYFCASSAGNPQETQYFGPGTRLLVL.

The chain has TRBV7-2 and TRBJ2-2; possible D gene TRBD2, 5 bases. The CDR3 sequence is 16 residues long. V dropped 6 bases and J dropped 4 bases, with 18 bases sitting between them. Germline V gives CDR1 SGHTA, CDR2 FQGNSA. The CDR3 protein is CASRPQLGLSTGELFF. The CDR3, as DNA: TGTGCCAGCAGACCCCAACTAGGACTCTCCACCGGGGAGCTGTTTTTT.

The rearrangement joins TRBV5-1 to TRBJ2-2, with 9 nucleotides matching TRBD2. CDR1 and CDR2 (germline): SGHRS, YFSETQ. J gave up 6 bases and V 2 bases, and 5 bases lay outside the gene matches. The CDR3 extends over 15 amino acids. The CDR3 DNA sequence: TGCGCCAGCAGCTTTAGCGGGGGAATCTCCGGGGAGCTGTTTTTT. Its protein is CASSFSGGISGELFF.

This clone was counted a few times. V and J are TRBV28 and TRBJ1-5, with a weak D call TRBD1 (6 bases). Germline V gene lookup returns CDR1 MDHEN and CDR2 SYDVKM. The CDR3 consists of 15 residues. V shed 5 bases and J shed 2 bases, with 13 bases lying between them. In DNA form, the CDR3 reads TGTGCCAGCAGTCCCACTACAGGGCGCAATCAGCCCCAGCATTTT. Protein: CASSPTTGRNQPQHF.

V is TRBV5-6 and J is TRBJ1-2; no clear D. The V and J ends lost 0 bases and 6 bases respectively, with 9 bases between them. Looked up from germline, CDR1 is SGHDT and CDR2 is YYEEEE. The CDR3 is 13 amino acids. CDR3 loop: CASSLGRRDGYTF. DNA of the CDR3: TGTGCCAGCAGCTTGGGTAGGAGGGATGGCTACACCTTC. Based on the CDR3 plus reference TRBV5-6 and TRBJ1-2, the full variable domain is DAGVTQSPTHLIKTRGQQVTLRCSPKSGHDTVSWYQQALGQGPQFIFQYYEEEERQRGNFPDRFSGHQFPNYSSELNVNALLLGDSALYLCASSLGRRDGYTFGSGTRLTVV.

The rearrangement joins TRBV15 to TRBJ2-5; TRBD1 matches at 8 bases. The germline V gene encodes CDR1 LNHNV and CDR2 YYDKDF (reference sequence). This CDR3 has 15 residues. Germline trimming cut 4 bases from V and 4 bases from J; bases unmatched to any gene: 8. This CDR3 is CATSTLRGPAETQYF. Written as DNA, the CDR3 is TGTGCCACCAGCACCCTCAGGGGGCCGGCAGAGACCCAGTACTTC. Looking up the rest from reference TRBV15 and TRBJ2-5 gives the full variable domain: DAMVIQNPRYQVTQFGKPVTLSCSQTLNHNVMYWYQQKSSQAPKLLFHYYDKDFNNEADTPDNFQSRRPNTSFCFLDIRSPGLGDTAMYLCATSTLRGPAETQYFGPGTRLLVL.

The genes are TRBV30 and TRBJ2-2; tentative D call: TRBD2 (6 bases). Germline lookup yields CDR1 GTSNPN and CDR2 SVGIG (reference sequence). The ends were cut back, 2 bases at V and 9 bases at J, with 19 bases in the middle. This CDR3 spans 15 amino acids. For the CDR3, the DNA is TGTGCCTGGAGTCCCTCCGGGACTCCAACCAGGGAGCTGTTTTTT. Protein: CAWSPSGTPTRELFF.

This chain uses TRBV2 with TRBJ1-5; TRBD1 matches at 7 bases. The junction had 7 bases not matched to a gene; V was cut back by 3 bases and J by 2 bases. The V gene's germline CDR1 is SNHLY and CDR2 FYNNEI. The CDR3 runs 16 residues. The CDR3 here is CASSDSSGTGNQPQHF. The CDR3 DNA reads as TGTGCCAGCAGTGACTCCTCCGGGACAGGCAATCAGCCCCAGCATTTT.

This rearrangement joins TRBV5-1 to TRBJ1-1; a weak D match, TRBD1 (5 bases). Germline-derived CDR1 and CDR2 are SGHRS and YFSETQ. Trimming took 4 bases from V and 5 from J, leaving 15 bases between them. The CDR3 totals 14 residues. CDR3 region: CASSPWGDETEAFF. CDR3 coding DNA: TGCGCCAGCAGCCCTTGGGGGGACGAGACTGAAGCTTTCTTT.

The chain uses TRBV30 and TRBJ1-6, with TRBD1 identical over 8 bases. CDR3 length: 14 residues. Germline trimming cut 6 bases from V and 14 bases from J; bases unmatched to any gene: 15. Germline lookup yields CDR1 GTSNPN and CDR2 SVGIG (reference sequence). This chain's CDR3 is CACDWGTGRSTLHF. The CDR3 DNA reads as TGTGCCTGTGACTGGGGGACAGGCCGAAGCACCCTCCACTTT.

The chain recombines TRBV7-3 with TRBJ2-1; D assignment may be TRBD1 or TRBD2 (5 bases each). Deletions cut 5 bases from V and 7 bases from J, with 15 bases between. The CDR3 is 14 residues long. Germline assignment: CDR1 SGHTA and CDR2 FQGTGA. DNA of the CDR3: TGTGCCAGCAGCCCGGCCGGGACCTGGAATGAGCAGTTCTTC. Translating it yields CASSPAGTWNEQFF.

CDR3 residues: CAISESGTPSTDTQYF. As DNA, the CDR3 is TGTGCCATCAGTGAGTCAGGGACTCCTAGCACAGATACGCAGTATTTT. The rearrangement joins TRBV10-3 to TRBJ2-3; the D gene is possibly TRBD2 (6 bases). V lost 0 bases to trimming and J lost 0 bases, with 10 bases between them. CDR1 and CDR2 (germline): ENHRY, SYGVKD. The CDR3 covers 16 residues.

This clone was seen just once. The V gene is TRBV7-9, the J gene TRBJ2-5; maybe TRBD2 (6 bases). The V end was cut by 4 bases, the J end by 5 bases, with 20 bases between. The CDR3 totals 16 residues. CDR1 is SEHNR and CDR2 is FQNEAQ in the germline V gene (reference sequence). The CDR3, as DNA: TGTGCCAGCAGCTCCCGGGGCGGGACTCGTCAGGAGACCCAGTACTTC. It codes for CASSSRGGTRQETQYF.

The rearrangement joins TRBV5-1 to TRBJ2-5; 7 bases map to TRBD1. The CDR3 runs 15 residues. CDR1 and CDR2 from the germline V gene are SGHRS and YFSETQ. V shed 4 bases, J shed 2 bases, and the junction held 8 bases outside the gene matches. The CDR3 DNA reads TGCGCCAGCAGCGACGGGACAGCGACACAAGAGACCCAGTACTTC. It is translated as CASSDGTATQETQYF.

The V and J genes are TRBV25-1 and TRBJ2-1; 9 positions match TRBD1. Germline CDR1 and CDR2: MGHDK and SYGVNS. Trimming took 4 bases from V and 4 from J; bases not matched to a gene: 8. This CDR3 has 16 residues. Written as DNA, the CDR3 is TGTGCCAGCAGTGGGGACAGGGAGGGAAGTTACAATGAGCAGTTCTTC. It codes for CASSGDREGSYNEQFF.

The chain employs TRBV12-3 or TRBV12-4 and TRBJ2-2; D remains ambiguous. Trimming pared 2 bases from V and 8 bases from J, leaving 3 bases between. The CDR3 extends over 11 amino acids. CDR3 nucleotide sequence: TGTGCCAGCAGTTTATCAGGGGAGCTGTTTTTT. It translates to CASSLSGELFF.

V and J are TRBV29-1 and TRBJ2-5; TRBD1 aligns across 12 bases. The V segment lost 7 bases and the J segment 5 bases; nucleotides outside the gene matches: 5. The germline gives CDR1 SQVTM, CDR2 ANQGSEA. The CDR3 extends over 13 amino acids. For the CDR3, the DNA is TGCAGCGCGGGACAGGGGGCCAGGGAGACCCAGTACTTC. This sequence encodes CSAGQGARETQYF.

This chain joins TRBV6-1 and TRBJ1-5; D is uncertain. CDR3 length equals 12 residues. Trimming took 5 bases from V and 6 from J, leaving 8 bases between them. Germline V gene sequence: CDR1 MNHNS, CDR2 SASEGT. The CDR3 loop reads CASSYSGQPQHF. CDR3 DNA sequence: TGTGCCAGCAGTTATTCCGGTCAGCCCCAGCATTTT.